What follows are 27 T cell receptor beta chains derived from one specimen sequenced in a study of cytomegalovirus exposure and HLA in healthy donors. 60 Vbeta and 13 Jbeta primers were used in PCR. Profiled with immunoSEQ multiplex PCR; TCRdb holds only in-frame clones, not every one. Of roughly 150,000 clones listed, 73% are singletons. Sequencing was carried out using PBMCs. These receptors all stem from a woman between 18 and 30 years old in good health and CMV-seronegative.

This clone was seen once. V and J are TRBV28 and TRBJ1-3; D is possibly TRBD1 (5 bases). Germline V gives CDR1 MDHEN, CDR2 SYDVKM. This CDR3 spans 15 amino acids. Trimming shortened V by 5 bases and J by 0 bases, and 11 bases separated the two germline ends. CDR3 in DNA: TGTGCCAGCAGTCCAGATAGGGGCTCTGGAAACACCATATATTTT. Its translation is CASSPDRGSGNTIYF.

V and J are TRBV7-8 and TRBJ2-1, with TRBD2 matching over 8 bases. J gave up 9 bases and V 4 bases, and 8 bases lay outside the gene matches. The CDR3 is 14 amino acids. CDR1 and CDR2 (germline): SGHVS, FQNEAQ. Written as DNA, the CDR3 is TGTGCCAGCAGCTCCCCCGGGACTAGGGTTGAGCAGTTCTTC. This translates into CASSSPGTRVEQFF.

The chain has TRBV7-9 and TRBJ2-7; D possibly corresponds to TRBD2 (6 bases). Germline V gene sequence: CDR1 SEHNR, CDR2 FQNEAQ (reference sequence). This CDR3 spans 12 amino acids. The CDR3 DNA is TGTTCCGTACTGTGCACAGCGGGCCTTTGCCCCGTC. Its translation: CSVLCTAGLCPV.

V and J are TRBV19 and TRBJ1-5; a weak D match, TRBD1 (6 bases). The V gene lost 5 bases and the J gene lost 0 bases, with 11 bases spanning the gap. Looked up from germline, CDR1 is LNHDA and CDR2 is SQIVND (reference sequence). This CDR3 contains 15 residues. CDR3 in amino acids: CASSSGTISNQPQHF. DNA of the CDR3: TGTGCCAGTAGTTCCGGGACAATTAGCAATCAGCCCCAGCATTTT.

The chain uses TRBV19 and TRBJ2-1; no firm D call. This CDR3 region has 14 residues. The germline V and J ends were trimmed by 3 bases and 5 bases, with 11 bases remaining between them. Per the germline V gene, CDR1 is LNHDA and CDR2 is SQIVND (reference sequence). CDR3 loop: CASSILSLDNEQFF. As DNA, the CDR3 is TGTGCCAGTAGTATTTTATCTCTCGACAATGAGCAGTTCTTC.

This clone was counted only a few times. This chain links TRBV6-1 with TRBJ2-7; 9 nucleotides agree with TRBD1. The germline V gene has CDR1 MNHNS and CDR2 SASEGT. J lost 0 bases, V lost 3 bases, and 3 bases had no gene match. The CDR3 is made up of 15 amino acids. CDR3 nucleotide sequence: TGTGCCAGCAGTGAGGGGACAGGGAGCTCCTACGAGCAGTACGTC. This codes for CASSEGTGSSYEQYV.

This chain links TRBV28 with TRBJ2-5; 7 bases are a match to TRBD2. The V gene's germline CDR1 is MDHEN and CDR2 SYDVKM. Trimming took 7 bases from V and 2 from J; bases not matched to a gene: 7. The CDR3 has 14 amino acids. The DNA of the CDR3 is TGTGCCAGCATCCCCCGGGGAGGGCAAGAGACCCAGTACTTC. The encoded protein is CASIPRGGQETQYF.

The J gene is TRBJ2-1, the V gene TRBV20-1; TRBD2 matches at 7 bases. V was pared by 5 bases and J by 9 bases, with 1 base of the junction left unmatched. Germline CDR1 and CDR2: DFQATT and SNEGSKA (reference sequence). CDR3 length: 10 amino acids. The CDR3 reads CSAGGGEQFF. CDR3 nucleotides: TGCAGTGCTGGCGGGGGTGAGCAGTTCTTC.

This clone has only a few counts. The V and J genes are TRBV2 and TRBJ2-1; the match to TRBD2 covers 8 bases. CDR3 size: 15 residues. J lost 2 bases, V lost 1 base, and 1 base had no gene match. CDR1 is SNHLY and CDR2 is FYNNEI in the germline V gene. CDR3 protein: CASSEVGGAYNEQFF. CDR3 coding DNA: TGTGCCAGCAGTGAAGTCGGGGGGGCCTACAATGAGCAGTTCTTC.

The V call is TRBV6-6, the J call TRBJ1-2; TRBD1 matches at 11 bases. The CDR3 is 15 residues long. Germline V gene data show CDR1 as MNHNY and CDR2 as SVGAGI (reference sequence). Unmatched junction bases numbered 9, after V lost 6 bases and J lost 6 bases. The DNA for the CDR3 is TGTGCCAGCAGCCGAGGACAGGGGGCTGTGAATGGCTACACCTTC. The encoded protein is CASSRGQGAVNGYTF.

V is TRBV28 and J is TRBJ1-1; perhaps TRBD1 as D (6 bases). The CDR3 covers 10 residues. Germline CDR1 MDHEN, CDR2 SYDVKM. V lost 10 bases and J 9 bases, leaving 12 bases between the germline ends. CDR3 DNA: TGTGCCACTCGCCAGGGGAAAGCTTTCTTT. This sequence encodes CATRQGKAFF.

The J gene is TRBJ2-1, the V gene TRBV13; D is perhaps TRBD1 (7 bases). Germline loops: CDR1 PRHDT, CDR2 FYEKMQ (reference sequence). This CDR3 region has 16 residues. Trimming took off 4 bases at V and 4 bases at J, with 17 bases between the two ends. CDR3 protein: CASSSRAGQRYNEQFF. Written as DNA, the CDR3 is TGTGCCAGCAGCTCACGGGCGGGACAGCGGTACAATGAGCAGTTCTTC.

The chain joins TRBV7-8 to TRBJ1-3; no clear D. V lost 5 bases to trimming and J lost 5 bases, with 10 bases between them. Germline V lookup: CDR1 SGHVS, CDR2 FQNEAQ. This CDR3 contains 13 residues. CDR3 loop: CASSLLLRNTIYF. Written as DNA, the CDR3 is TGTGCCAGCAGCCTACTCCTTAGAAACACCATATATTTT.

The gene calls are TRBV7-2 and TRBJ2-7; 13 bases fit TRBD2. V shed 5 bases, J shed 5 bases, and the junction held 9 bases outside the gene matches. Germline V CDR1 and CDR2: SGHTA, FQGNSA. There are 16 residues in the CDR3. This CDR3 is CASSKNGLAGAHEQYF. The CDR3 nucleotides are TGTGCCAGCAGCAAAAATGGACTAGCGGGGGCCCACGAGCAGTACTTC.

The chain carries TRBV4-2 and TRBJ1-4, with TRBD1 matching 8 bases. This CDR3 has 20 amino acids. Germline V gene lookup returns CDR1 LGHNA and CDR2 YNFKEQ. The J segment lost 2 bases and the V segment lost 0 bases, leaving 14 bases of the junction unmatched. The CDR3 reads CASSQDRSRGPVKTNEKLFF. The CDR3 bases are TGTGCCAGCAGCCAAGATCGCTCCAGGGGGCCTGTGAAGACTAATGAAAAACTGTTTTTT.

This clone was seen more than once but under ten times. The genes are TRBV5-4 and TRBJ2-5; TRBD1 matches 9 bases. Germline loops: CDR1 SGHNT, CDR2 YYREEE (reference sequence). V trimming: 3 bases; J trimming: 5 bases; junction bases outside the gene matches: 5. CDR3 length: 14 residues. CDR3 DNA sequence: TGTGCCAGCAGCTCCCGACAGGGGGGGGAGACCCAGTACTTC. The encoded protein is CASSSRQGGETQYF.

This clone was seen a single time. The V and J genes are TRBV6-5 and TRBJ1-2, with D perhaps matching TRBD1 (6 bases). CDR1 and CDR2 from the germline V gene are MNHEY and SVGAGI. The V end lost 4 bases, the J end lost 5 bases, and 20 bases lay between the germline ends. This CDR3 contains 16 residues. The CDR3 loop reads CASSSNRADRIYGYTF. The CDR3 nucleotides read TGTGCCAGCAGTTCGAACAGGGCTGACAGAATTTATGGCTACACCTTC.

The chain recombines TRBV6-1 with TRBJ2-5; D is uncertain. V shed 0 bases and J shed 8 bases, with 10 bases lying between them. From germline, CDR1 is MNHNS and CDR2 SASEGT. CDR3 length equals 13 residues. DNA of the CDR3: TGTGCCAGCAGTGAAGCGCTTCAGCGAACCCAGTACTTC. Residues: CASSEALQRTQYF.

The chain has TRBV7-3 and TRBJ1-1; D is undetermined. This CDR3 is built from 14 residues. The germline V and J ends were trimmed by 4 bases and 3 bases, with 12 bases remaining between them. The germline V gene has CDR1 SGHTA and CDR2 FQGTGA. CDR3 loop: CASSSPERDTEAFF. In DNA form, the CDR3 reads TGTGCCAGCAGCTCCCCGGAGCGGGACACTGAAGCTTTCTTT.

V usage is TRBV5-1 and J usage is TRBJ2-1; no clear D gene. The CDR3 is 14 amino acids. In germline, CDR1 is SGHRS, CDR2 YFSETQ. The V end was cut by 0 bases, the J end by 4 bases, with 8 bases between. The CDR3 DNA is TGCGCCAGCAGCTTGGAAGAGACATACAATGAGCAGTTCTTC. Translated, it gives CASSLEETYNEQFF.

This sequence joins TRBV5-6 and TRBJ1-2, with TRBD1 as a possible D gene (6 bases). Germline values: CDR1 SGHDT, CDR2 YYEEEE. The germline V and J ends were trimmed by 2 bases and 0 bases, with 11 bases remaining between them. The CDR3 has 15 amino acids. The CDR3 DNA reads as TGTGCCAGCAGCTTCGGACAGTCAGCTAACTATGGCTACACCTTC. It translates to CASSFGQSANYGYTF.

This rearrangement joins TRBV5-1 to TRBJ1-1, with D possibly TRBD1 on 5 matching bases. Germline loops: CDR1 SGHRS, CDR2 YFSETQ. This CDR3 contains 12 residues. The V gene lost 4 bases and the J gene lost 7 bases, with 11 bases spanning the gap. The CDR3 is CASSIAGYEAFF. The DNA of the CDR3 is TGCGCCAGCAGCATTGCAGGGTATGAAGCTTTCTTT.

This clone was counted only a few times. The chain recombines TRBV29-1 with TRBJ2-5, with a tentative D call TRBD1 (7 bases). The CDR3 totals 15 residues. The V end lost 5 bases, the J end lost 5 bases, and 21 bases lay between the germline ends. Germline V gives CDR1 SQVTM, CDR2 ANQGSEA. The CDR3 DNA reads TGCAGCGTTCCGGCGTTCGGGGCAGGGGGGGAGACCCAGTACTTC. It specifies CSVPAFGAGGETQYF.

V gene TRBV4-3 combines with J gene TRBJ2-5, with a weak D call TRBD2 (5 bases). V dropped 0 bases and J dropped 3 bases, with 14 bases sitting between them. CDR1 and CDR2 from the germline V gene are LGHNA and YSLEER. This CDR3 has 16 residues. This chain's CDR3 is CASSQEPLALKETQYF. CDR3 DNA: TGCGCCAGCAGCCAAGAGCCCCTAGCACTAAAAGAGACCCAGTACTTC.

J is TRBJ2-4 and V is TRBV4-1; maybe TRBD2 (5 bases). In germline, CDR1 is MGHRA, CDR2 YSYEKL. Trimming cost V 6 bases and J 4 bases, with 10 bases left between them. The CDR3 covers 13 residues. DNA for the CDR3: TGCGCCAGCAGGAGGGTGGGGAAAAACATTCAGTACTTC. It translates to CASRRVGKNIQYF.

The rearrangement joins TRBV20-1 to TRBJ2-1; maybe TRBD2 (5 bases). Trimming removed 7 bases from V and 7 bases from J, with 11 bases in between. CDR1 and CDR2 (germline): DFQATT, SNEGSKA (reference sequence). The CDR3 covers 11 residues. In DNA, the CDR3 is TGCAGTGTTGCGGGTACGAATGAGCAGTTCTTC. Protein sequence: CSVAGTNEQFF.

The chain employs TRBV4-2 and TRBJ1-1; 10 positions match TRBD1. V was pared by 0 bases and J by 8 bases, with 15 bases of the junction left unmatched. Germline CDR1 LGHNA, CDR2 YNFKEQ. The length of the CDR3 is 18 residues. Written as DNA, the CDR3 is TGTGCCAGCAGCCAAGAGAGTCCTCCCCGGGACAGGGGCGTCGAAGCTTTCTTT. It translates to CASSQESPPRDRGVEAFF.